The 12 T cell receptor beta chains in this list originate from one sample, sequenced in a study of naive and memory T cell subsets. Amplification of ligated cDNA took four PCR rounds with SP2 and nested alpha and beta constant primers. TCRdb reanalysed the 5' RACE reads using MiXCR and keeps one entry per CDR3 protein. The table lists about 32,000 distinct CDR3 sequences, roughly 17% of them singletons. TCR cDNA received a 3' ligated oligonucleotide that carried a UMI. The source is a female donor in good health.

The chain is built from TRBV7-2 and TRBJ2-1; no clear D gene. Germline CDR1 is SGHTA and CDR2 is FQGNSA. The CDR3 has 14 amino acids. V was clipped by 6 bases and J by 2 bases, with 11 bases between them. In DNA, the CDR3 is TGTGCCAGCAGTCAACCGAACCCCTACAATGAGCAGTTCTTC. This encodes CASSQPNPYNEQFF.

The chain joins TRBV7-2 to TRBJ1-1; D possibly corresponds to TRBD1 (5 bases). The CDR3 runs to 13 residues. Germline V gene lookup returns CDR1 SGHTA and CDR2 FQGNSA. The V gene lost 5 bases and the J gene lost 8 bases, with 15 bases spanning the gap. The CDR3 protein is CASSLHKGTEAFF. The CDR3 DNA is TGTGCCAGCAGCCTCCATAAAGGGACCGAAGCTTTCTTT.

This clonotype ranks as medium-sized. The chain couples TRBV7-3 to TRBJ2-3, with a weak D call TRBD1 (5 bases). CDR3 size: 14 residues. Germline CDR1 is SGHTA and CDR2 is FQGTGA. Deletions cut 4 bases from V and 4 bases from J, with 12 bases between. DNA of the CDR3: TGTGCCAGCAGCTACCAGCAGGGTGCAGATACGCAGTATTTT. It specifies CASSYQQGADTQYF.

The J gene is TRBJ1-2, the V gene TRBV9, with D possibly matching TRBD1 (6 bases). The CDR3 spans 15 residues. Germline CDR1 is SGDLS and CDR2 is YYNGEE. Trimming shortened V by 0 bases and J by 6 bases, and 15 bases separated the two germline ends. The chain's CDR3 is CASSVVGTGLNGYTF. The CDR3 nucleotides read TGTGCCAGCAGCGTAGTCGGTACAGGGCTGAATGGCTACACCTTC.

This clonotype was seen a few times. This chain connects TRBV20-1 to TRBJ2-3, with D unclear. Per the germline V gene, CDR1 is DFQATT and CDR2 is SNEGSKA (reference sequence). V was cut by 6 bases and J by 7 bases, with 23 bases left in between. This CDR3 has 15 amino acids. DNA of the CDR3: TGCAGTGCCCCGGCTCGACTCCCCCCCACGAATACGCAGTATTTT. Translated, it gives CSAPARLPPTNTQYF.

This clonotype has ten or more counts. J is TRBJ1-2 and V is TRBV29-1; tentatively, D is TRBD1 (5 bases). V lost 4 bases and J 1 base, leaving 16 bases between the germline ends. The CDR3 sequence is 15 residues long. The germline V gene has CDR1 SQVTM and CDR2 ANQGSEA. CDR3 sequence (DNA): TGCAGCGTTGCTCCGGAGGACAATCTTAACTATGGCTACACCTTC. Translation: CSVAPEDNLNYGYTF.

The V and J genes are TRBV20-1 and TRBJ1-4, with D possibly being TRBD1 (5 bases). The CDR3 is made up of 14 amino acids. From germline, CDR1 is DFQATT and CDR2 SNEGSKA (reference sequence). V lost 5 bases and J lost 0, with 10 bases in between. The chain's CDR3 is CSAGVQATNEKLFF. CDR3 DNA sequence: TGCAGTGCTGGAGTACAGGCAACTAATGAAAAACTGTTTTTT.

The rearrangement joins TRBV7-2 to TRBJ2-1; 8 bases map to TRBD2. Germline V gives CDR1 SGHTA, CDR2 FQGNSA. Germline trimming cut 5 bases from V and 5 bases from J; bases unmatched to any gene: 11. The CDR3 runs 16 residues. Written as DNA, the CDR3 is TGTGCCAGCAGCCGAGAAACCGGGACTAGGAACAATGAGCAGTTCTTC. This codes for CASSRETGTRNNEQFF.

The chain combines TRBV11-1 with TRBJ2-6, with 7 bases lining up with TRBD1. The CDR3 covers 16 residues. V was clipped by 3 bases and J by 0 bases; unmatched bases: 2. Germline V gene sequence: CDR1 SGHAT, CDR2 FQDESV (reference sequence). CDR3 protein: CASSLGQTSGANVLTF. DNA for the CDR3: TGTGCCAGCAGCTTGGGACAGACCTCTGGGGCCAACGTCCTGACTTTC.

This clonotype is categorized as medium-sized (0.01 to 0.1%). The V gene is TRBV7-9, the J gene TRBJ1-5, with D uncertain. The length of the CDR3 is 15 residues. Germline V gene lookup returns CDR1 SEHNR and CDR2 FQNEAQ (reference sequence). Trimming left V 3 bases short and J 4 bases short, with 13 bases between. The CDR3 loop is CASSLEGSGNQPQHF. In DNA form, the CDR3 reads TGTGCCAGCAGCTTGGAGGGAAGTGGTAATCAGCCCCAGCATTTT.

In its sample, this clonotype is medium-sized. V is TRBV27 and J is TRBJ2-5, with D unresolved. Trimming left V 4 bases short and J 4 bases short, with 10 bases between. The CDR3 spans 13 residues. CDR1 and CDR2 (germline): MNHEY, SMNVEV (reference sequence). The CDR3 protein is CASSSPPAETQYF. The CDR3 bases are TGTGCCAGCAGTTCCCCACCCGCAGAGACCCAGTACTTC.

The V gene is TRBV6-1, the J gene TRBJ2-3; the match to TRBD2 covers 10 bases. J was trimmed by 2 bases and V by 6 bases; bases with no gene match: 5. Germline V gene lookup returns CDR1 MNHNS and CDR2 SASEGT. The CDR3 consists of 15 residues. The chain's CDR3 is CASRFSGGTTDTQYF. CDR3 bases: TGTGCCAGCAGATTTAGCGGGGGGACCACAGATACGCAGTATTTT.